Shown below are 14 T cell receptor beta chains from a single sample sequenced in a study of blood T cells in healthy people across ages. Through a sample-barcoded 5' primer and a J-beta primer mix, a second PCR was run for roughly 7 to 11 cycles. TCRdb analysed the 5' RACE reads with MiXCR anew, one entry per CDR3 protein. The table includes around 990,000 distinct CDR3 sequences, around 27% detected once. This sample was shared with a second study, whose subject was T cells of mothers and their children.

The sample was blood. These receptors were collected from a girl aged 2-15 years in good health.

This clonotype was detected a few times. The chain uses TRBV9 and TRBJ2-2; 8 bases line up with TRBD2. The CDR3 spans 14 residues. V was clipped by 4 bases and J by 4 bases; unmatched bases: 3. The V gene's germline CDR1 is SGDLS and CDR2 YYNGEE. CDR3 bases: TGTGCCAGCAGCCACACTAGCGGCACCGGGGAGCTGTTTTTT. This codes for CASSHTSGTGELFF.

This clonotype was found a few times. This chain links TRBV25-1 with TRBJ1-1; D ambiguous. CDR1 and CDR2 (germline): MGHDK, SYGVNS. CDR3 length equals 13 residues. The V end was cut by 0 bases, the J end by 1 base, with 3 bases between. The chain's CDR3 is CASSEYGNTEAFF. CDR3 nucleotide sequence: TGTGCCAGCAGTGAATATGGGAACACTGAAGCTTTCTTT.

The V gene is TRBV7-3, the J gene TRBJ2-3; D is perhaps TRBD1 or TRBD2 (5 bases each). Trimming shortened V by 3 bases and J by 5 bases, and 12 bases separated the two germline ends. This CDR3 comprises 14 residues. Per germline, CDR1 SGHTA and CDR2 FQGTGA. CDR3 DNA sequence: TGTGCCAGCAGCTTCCTTTGGGACCAAGATACGCAGTATTTT. This codes for CASSFLWDQDTQYF.

V and J are TRBV4-1 and TRBJ2-5; D is perhaps TRBD2 (5 bases). Germline CDR1 and CDR2: MGHRA and YSYEKL. CDR3 length equals 16 residues. V lost 3 bases to trimming and J lost 4 bases, with 18 bases between them. The CDR3 is CASSQVGGLEGETQYF. Here the CDR3 DNA reads TGCGCCAGCAGCCAGGTGGGCGGACTCGAGGGAGAGACCCAGTACTTC.

This clonotype was seen a handful of times. The chain joins TRBV20-1 to TRBJ2-7; tentative D call: TRBD2 (6 bases). CDR3 size: 16 residues. The germline CDR1 and CDR2 sequences are DFQATT and SNEGSKA (reference sequence). V was shortened by 0 bases and J by 5 bases, with 20 bases between the two germline ends. The CDR3 coding sequence is TGCAGTGCTAGAGACCCCCAACGACTAGAATGGGACGAGCAGTACTTC. Amino acid sequence: CSARDPQRLEWDEQYF.

J is TRBJ2-3 and V is TRBV6-5; no clear D gene. The CDR3 sequence is 11 residues long. Trimming cost V 4 bases and J 7 bases, with 6 bases left between them. CDR1 MNHEY and CDR2 SVGAGI come from the germline V gene. CDR3 in DNA: TGTGCCAGCAGTTCGACCTATACGCAGTATTTT. Translating gives CASSSTYTQYF.

This rearrangement joins TRBV25-1 to TRBJ2-7; D tentatively fits TRBD1 or TRBD2 (7 bases each). Germline loops: CDR1 MGHDK, CDR2 SYGVNS. The length of the CDR3 is 14 residues. The ends were cut back, 8 bases at V and 1 base at J, with 15 bases in the middle. The CDR3 sequence is CASGGGTDSYEQYF. CDR3 nucleotide sequence: TGTGCCAGCGGGGGGGGGACAGATTCCTACGAGCAGTACTTC.

This clonotype was counted a few times. The chain carries TRBV19 and TRBJ2-5; 9 bases align to TRBD2. The J call is uncertain, as TRBJ2-1 better fits the DNA end. This CDR3 region has 15 residues. Germline V gives CDR1 LNHDA, CDR2 SQIVND (reference sequence). CDR3 nucleotide sequence: TGTGCCAGTAGTATGGCGGGGGGGGTCCCCGATGAGCAGTTCTTC. This codes for CASSMAGGVPDEQFF.

This clonotype was seen more than once but under ten times. The rearrangement uses TRBV28 and TRBJ2-2; D uncertain. Trimming left V 1 base short and J 1 base short, with 7 bases between. Per germline, CDR1 MDHEN and CDR2 SYDVKM. The CDR3 length is 15 residues. The CDR3 sequence is CASSLLVRNTGELFF. The CDR3, as DNA: TGTGCCAGCAGTTTATTGGTCAGGAACACCGGGGAGCTGTTTTTT.

This clonotype occurred a few times. The chain couples TRBV7-6 to TRBJ2-5; TRBD1 might be the D (6 bases). The J call may not be correct, given that the DNA end is closer to TRBJ2-7. The length of the CDR3 is 14 residues. In germline, CDR1 is SGHVS, CDR2 FNYEAQ. CDR3 in amino acids: CASSPGEVSYEQYF. Written as DNA, the CDR3 is TGTGCCAGCAGCCCAGGGGAAGTCTCCTACGAGCAGTACTTC.

The chain uses TRBV20-1 and TRBJ2-1, with D possibly being TRBD2 (5 bases). The V end was cut by 0 bases, the J end by 5 bases, with 8 bases between. The CDR3 length is 13 residues. Germline CDR1 DFQATT, CDR2 SNEGSKA (reference sequence). The CDR3 loop is CSARDWENNEQFF. In DNA, the CDR3 is TGCAGTGCTAGAGATTGGGAGAACAATGAGCAGTTCTTC.

This clonotype was detected once. V is TRBV10-1 and J is TRBJ2-4, with D perhaps matching TRBD2 (5 bases). The CDR3 runs to 14 residues. Germline CDR1 WNHNN, CDR2 SYGVQD (reference sequence). Between the trimmed V and J ends, which lost 0 bases and 6 bases, there was a span of 9 bases. This CDR3 is CASSESGVGNIQYF. In DNA, the CDR3 is TGCGCCAGCAGTGAGTCGGGAGTGGGAAACATTCAGTACTTC.

The chain combines TRBV6-2 or TRBV6-3 with TRBJ1-5; D is ambiguous. V was cut by 7 bases and J by 4 bases, with 11 bases left in between. The CDR3 is made up of 13 amino acids. Per germline, CDR1 MNHEY and CDR2 SVGEGT. CDR3 DNA: TGTGCCAGCACCCATTGGGGAAATCAGCCCCAGCATTTT. Translating it yields CASTHWGNQPQHF.

Only a few counts were recorded for this clonotype. The rearrangement links TRBV7-9 to TRBJ2-5; TRBD1 matches 8 bases. The J call could be wrong; TRBJ2-7 is a better fit for the DNA end. From germline, CDR1 is SEHNR and CDR2 FQNEAQ (reference sequence). This CDR3 region has 13 residues. The CDR3 sequence: CASRSGTGYEQYF. In DNA, the CDR3 is TGTGCCAGCAGGTCCGGGACAGGCTACGAGCAGTACTTC.